This record covers a single T cell receptor beta chain. The sample comes from a study of blood T cell repertoires in COVID-19. Across the whole study: Samples representing acute and convalescent COVID-19 were sourced from the United States, Italy and Spain. PBMCs, B-cell-depleted T cells, or T cells provided the cDNA or gDNA that made up the material.

There are 12 residues in the CDR3. With 3 bases clipped from V and 13 bases from J, the junction kept 7 bases outside the gene matches. Germline-derived CDR1 and CDR2 are SGHNT and YYREEE (reference sequence). Original processing methods: Quantification of nucleated cells was approximated via reference gene primer amplification. Profiled with immunoSEQ multiplex PCR; TCRdb holds only in-frame clones, not every one. V, J and clone size derive from that table, while D and trimming were established from the DNA sequence. The sample yields about 180,000 clones, 86% seen once. The chain couples TRBV5-4 to TRBJ1-2; TRBD1 agrees at 9 bases. The source is a woman aged 25 to 39 with active or convalescent COVID-19. Sequencing used peripheral blood. CDR3 in amino acids: CASSWDRAAGTF. The CDR3 DNA sequence: TGTGCCAGCAGCTGGGACAGGGCGGCGGGCACCTTC.